This TCR beta chain was recovered during a study of cytomegalovirus exposure and HLA in healthy donors. PCR amplification relied on 60 Vbeta primers (plus 13 Jbeta primers). Using immunoSEQ multiplex PCR, the repertoire was profiled, and TCRdb retains in-frame clones only, with some absent. The sample shows about 180,000 clones, around four fifths of them seen only once. Germline V gives CDR1 SGHDN, CDR2 FVKESK. The CDR3 spans 11 residues. All the people who gave samples were healthy bone marrow donors. General study findings and limits: A later analysis linked a missense DCLRE1C variant to TCR beta V- and J-gene trimming. The study put some 150 TCR beta chains on its list as cytomegalovirus-associated.

To note about this clone: The antigen remains undetermined.

The TCR comes from a woman aged 50 to 60 in good health and CMV-seropositive. This chain uses TRBV14 with TRBJ2-5; no clear D. The J call is uncertain, as TRBJ2-7 better fits the DNA end. Specimen: PBMCs. Written as DNA, the CDR3 is TGTGCCAGCAGCCCCACCTACGAGCAGTACTTC. Protein product: CASSPTYEQYF.